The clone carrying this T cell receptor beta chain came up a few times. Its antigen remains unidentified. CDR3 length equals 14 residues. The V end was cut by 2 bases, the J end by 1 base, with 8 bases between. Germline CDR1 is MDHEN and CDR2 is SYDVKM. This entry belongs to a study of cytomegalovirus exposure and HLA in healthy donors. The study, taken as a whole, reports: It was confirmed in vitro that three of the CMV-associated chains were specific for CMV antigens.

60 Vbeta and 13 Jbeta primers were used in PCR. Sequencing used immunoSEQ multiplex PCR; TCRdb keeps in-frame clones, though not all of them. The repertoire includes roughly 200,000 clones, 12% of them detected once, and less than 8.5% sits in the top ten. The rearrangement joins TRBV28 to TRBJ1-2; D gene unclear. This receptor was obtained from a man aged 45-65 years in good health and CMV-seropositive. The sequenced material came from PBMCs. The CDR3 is CASSLEVFNYGYTF. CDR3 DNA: TGTGCCAGCAGTTTAGAGGTTTTTAACTATGGCTACACCTTC.